This T cell receptor beta chain was sequenced during a study of molecular identifiers for immune sequencing clone quantification. Losses at the gene ends were 3 bases for V and 2 bases for J; bases not matched to a gene: 13. This CDR3 region has 18 residues. The germline V gene has CDR1 SGHVT and CDR2 SQSDAQ. In its sample, this clonotype was seen many times. TCRdb reprocessed the PCR reads with MiXCR, giving one entry per CDR3 protein. The sample holds roughly 300,000 distinct CDR3 sequences, 24% seen once. The specimen sequenced was naive CD8+ T cells from blood, with Jurkat cell RNA spiked in. Subset indicated: FACS-sorted CD8+CD4-CCR7+CD45RA+ naive T cells. The clonotype was recovered from a human donor in good health. Some libraries in this study had Jurkat cell RNA spiked in. The gene calls are TRBV7-4 and TRBJ2-3, with 8 nucleotides matching TRBD1. The CDR3 here is CASSFHWTGQGFTDTQYF. The CDR3 nucleotides are TGTGCCAGCAGCTTTCACTGGACAGGGCAGGGGTTCACAGATACGCAGTATTTT. The full variable domain, in which reference TRBV7-4 and TRBJ2-3 provide the parts outside the CDR3, is GAGVSQSPRYKVAKRGRDVALRCDSISGHVTLYWYRQTLGQGSEVLTYSQSDAQRDKSGRPSGRFSAERPERSVSTLKIQRTEQGDSAVYLCASSFHWTGQGFTDTQYFGPGTRLTVL.